This is a list of T cell receptor beta chains from one sample in a study of shared clonotypes between healthy human individuals. The repertoire was sequenced with immunoSEQ multiplex PCR; TCRdb's copy has only in-frame clones and lacks some. The table has almost 750,000 clones, 72% seen once. Sequenced sample: memory CD4+ T cells sorted from blood. Receptors were obtained from a woman aged 25-40 years in good health. Both conserved end residues are part of each CDR3. A D gene is named only where the DNA matches it firmly. Expanded clones get a size class; other rows say once, few or many, or leave the size out.

d_call,clone_size,v_call,j_call,cdr3_nt,cdr3_aa
NA,NA,TRBV4-1,TRBJ1-2,TGCGCCAGCAGCCAGGAGGGCCGGACTAACTATGGCTACACCTTC,CASSQEGRTNYGYTF
NA,NA,TRBV25-1,TRBJ2-7,TGTGCCAGCAGTCTCCGCTGGGACTCCAACTACGAGCAGTACTTC,CASSLRWDSNYEQYF
NA,once,TRBV28,TRBJ1-5,TGTGCCAGCAGGCTAACAGGGAGCAATCAGCCCCAGCATTTT,CASRLTGSNQPQHF
NA,NA,TRBV9,TRBJ1-3,TGTGCCAGCAGCGCGCAAGCCGGGACCTTCTCTGGAAACACCATATATTTT,CASSAQAGTFSGNTIYF
TRBD1,NA,TRBV5-1,TRBJ1-1,TGCGCCAGCAGCTTGTACCCAGGGGGAACTGAAGCTTTCTTT,CASSLYPGGTEAFF
TRBD1,NA,TRBV30,TRBJ1-4,TGTGCCTGGAGTCCGGGACAGACGAATGAAAAACTGTTTTTT,CAWSPGQTNEKLFF
TRBD2,NA,TRBV5-4,TRBJ2-1,TGTGCCAGCAGCACATCTAAAGGACTAGACAATGAGCAGTTCTTC,CASSTSKGLDNEQFF
NA,few,TRBV30,TRBJ1-1,TGTGCCTGGAGTCGTACAGCTGAAGCTTTCTTT,CAWSRTAEAFF
NA,NA,TRBV18,TRBJ1-3,TGTGCCAGCTCGGCATCCCTGGACCTAAACACCATATATTTT,CASSASLDLNTIYF
NA,NA,TRBV2,TRBJ1-1,TGTGCCAGCAAGCGCGACCAACAGGCAGCTGAAGCTTTCTTT,CASKRDQQAAEAFF
TRBD1,NA,TRBV2,TRBJ1-5,TGTGCCAGCCGGGGACAGCAAAATCAGCCCCAGCATTTT,CASRGQQNQPQHF
NA,NA,TRBV6-5,TRBJ1-2,TGTGCCAGCAGTTACTCGATGTCGGGTGATTATGGCTACACCTTC,CASSYSMSGDYGYTF
TRBD2,NA,TRBV6-5,TRBJ2-7,TGTGCCAGCAGTTCTGGTGCGGCGGGAGGATACGAGCAGTACTTC,CASSSGAAGGYEQYF
TRBD1,NA,TRBV5-1,TRBJ2-7,TGCGCCAGCAGCTTGGAACAGGGGTCCGACGAGCAGTACTTC,CASSLEQGSDEQYF
TRBD1,NA,TRBV15,TRBJ1-3,TGTGCCACCAGCAGAGATACAGGGGCCTCTGGAAACACCATATATTTT,CATSRDTGASGNTIYF
NA,NA,TRBV28,TRBJ2-7,TGTGCCAGCAGGAACAGGGACTCCTACGAGCAGTACTTC,CASRNRDSYEQYF
NA,NA,TRBV19,TRBJ1-3,TGTGCCAGTAGTATAAGTATCTCCGGTATTGCTGGAAACACCATATATTTT,CASSISISGIAGNTIYF
TRBD1,NA,TRBV19,TRBJ1-2,TGTGCCAGTAGGGGGACAGGGGGTCTCGGCTATGGCTACACCTTC,CASRGTGGLGYGYTF
NA,NA,TRBV7-9,TRBJ2-2,TGTGCCAGCAGCCCCATTAGCGGAGGCGGGGAGCTGTTTTTT,CASSPISGGGELFF
NA,once,TRBV14,TRBJ1-4,TGTGCCAGCAGCGCGGCCCTTAATGAAAAACTGTTTTTT,CASSAALNEKLFF
NA,NA,TRBV6-6,TRBJ1-2,TGTGCCAGCAGTTACACGGAGTACTATGGCTACACCTTC,CASSYTEYYGYTF
NA,NA,TRBV28,TRBJ2-1,TGTGCCAGCAGACTAATAAGGGGGATTCGATCCTACAATGAGCAGTTCTTC,CASRLIRGIRSYNEQFF
TRBD2,NA,TRBV7-3,TRBJ2-1,TGTGCCAGCAGCTTAACCGAGACTAGCGGCCATGAGCAGTTCTTC,CASSLTETSGHEQFF
NA,NA,TRBV28,TRBJ1-3,TGTGCCAGCAGTAAGGCAGGACCTGGAAACACCATATATTTT,CASSKAGPGNTIYF
NA,NA,TRBV7-2,TRBJ2-7,TGTGCCAGCAGCCCAGGGTTTTACTACGAGCAGTACTTC,CASSPGFYYEQYF
NA,NA,TRBV4-2,TRBJ2-7,TGTGCCAGCAGCCAAGATAGGCGGGGCTCCGAGCAGTACTTC,CASSQDRRGSEQYF
NA,NA,TRBV6-4,TRBJ1-1,TGTGCCAGCAGCGACGGGTGGCTTGCCGAAATAAACACTGAAGCTTTCTTT,CASSDGWLAEINTEAFF
TRBD1,NA,TRBV18,TRBJ1-1,TGTGCCAGCTCACCGAGAGGCCAGGGGGATGAAGCTTTCTTT,CASSPRGQGDEAFF